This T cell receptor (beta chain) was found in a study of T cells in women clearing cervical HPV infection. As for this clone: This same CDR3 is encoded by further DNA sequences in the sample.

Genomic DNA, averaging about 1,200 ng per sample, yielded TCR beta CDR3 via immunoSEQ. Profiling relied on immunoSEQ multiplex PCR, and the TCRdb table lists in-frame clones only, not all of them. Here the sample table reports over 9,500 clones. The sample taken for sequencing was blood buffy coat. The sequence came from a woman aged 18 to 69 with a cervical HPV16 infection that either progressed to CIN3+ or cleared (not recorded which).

The covered CDR3 bases are TGTGCCAGCAGTCGTACAGGGGCTCGGGAGGGC. Its translation: CASSRTGAREG. The whole CDR3 sequence reads CASSRTGAREGYTF. The J gene is TRBJ1-2, the V gene TRBV6-2 or TRBV6-3; 7 bases agree with TRBD1. The missing CDR3 end, 3 residues past where the read stops, is filled in from the germline J gene. The CDR3 has 14 residues. Germline CDR1 is MNHEY and CDR2 is SVGEGT.